This T cell receptor beta chain was sequenced in a study of blood T cell repertoires in COVID-19. Original processing notes: Amplification of reference gene primers provided the estimated nucleated cell counts. Sequencing used immunoSEQ multiplex PCR; TCRdb keeps in-frame clones, though not all of them. V, J and clone size are taken as reported in that table, and D and trimming were inferred from the DNA itself. The sample consists of roughly 24,000 clones, around 89% of them appearing once. V shed 5 bases, J shed 3 bases, and the junction held 3 bases outside the gene matches. The CDR3 totals 14 residues. Germline V gene lookup returns CDR1 LNHDA and CDR2 SQIVND (reference sequence).

The sequence was collected from a woman aged 60-75 years with active COVID-19. Source material: peripheral blood. The V and J genes are TRBV19 and TRBJ2-7; 11 nucleotides line up with TRBD2. The chain's CDR3 is CASSATSGIYEQYF. CDR3 bases: TGTGCCAGTAGTGCGACTAGCGGGATCTACGAGCAGTACTTC.